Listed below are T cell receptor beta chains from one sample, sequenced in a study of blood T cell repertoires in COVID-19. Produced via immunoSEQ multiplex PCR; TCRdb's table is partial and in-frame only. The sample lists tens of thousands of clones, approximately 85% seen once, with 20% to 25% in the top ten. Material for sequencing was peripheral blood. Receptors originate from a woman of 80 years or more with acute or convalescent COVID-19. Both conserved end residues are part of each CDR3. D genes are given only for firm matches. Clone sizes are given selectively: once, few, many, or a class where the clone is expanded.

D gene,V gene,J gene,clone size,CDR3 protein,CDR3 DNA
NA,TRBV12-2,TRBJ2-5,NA,CASRLAPGTSGTHQETQYF,TGTGCAAGTCGCTTAGCCCCCGGGACTAGCGGGACCCACCAAGAGACCCAGTACTTC
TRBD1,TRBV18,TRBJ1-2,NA,CASSRDRNYGYTF,TGTGCCAGCTCAAGGGACAGAAACTATGGCTACACCTTC
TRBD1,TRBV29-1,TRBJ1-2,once,CSVEGQGVRNYGYTF,TGCAGCGTTGAAGGGCAGGGGGTTAGGAACTATGGCTACACCTTC
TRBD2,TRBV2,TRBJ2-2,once,CASSAAGGITGELFF,TGTGCCAGCAGTGCCGCGGGGGGAATCACCGGGGAGCTGTTTTTT
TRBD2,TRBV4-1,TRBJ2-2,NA,CASSQDGSGRITGELFF,TGCGCCAGCAGCCAAGATGGCAGCGGGAGGATCACCGGGGAGCTGTTTTTT
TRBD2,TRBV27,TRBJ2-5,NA,CASSGLAAETQYF,TGTGCCAGCTCGGGACTAGCGGCGGAGACCCAGTACTTC
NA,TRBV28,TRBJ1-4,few,CASSFYDIRNEKLFF,TGTGCCAGCAGTTTCTACGACATACGTAATGAAAAACTGTTTTTT
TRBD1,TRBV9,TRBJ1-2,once,CASSAGQGVVYTF,TGTGCCAGCAGCGCCGGACAGGGGGTTGTCTACACCTTC
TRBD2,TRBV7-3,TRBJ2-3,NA,CASTAGGWGTDTQYF,TGTGCCAGCACGGCGGGAGGATGGGGCACAGATACGCAGTATTTT
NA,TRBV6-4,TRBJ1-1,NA,CASSVAMNTEAFF,TGTGCCAGCAGTGTAGCAATGAACACTGAAGCTTTCTTT
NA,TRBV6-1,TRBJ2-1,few,CASSERLTDSYNEQFF,TGTGCCAGCAGTGAAAGACTGACGGATTCCTACAATGAGCAGTTCTTC
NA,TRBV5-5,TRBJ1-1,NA,CASRVQGRTEAFF,TGTGCCAGCAGGGTTCAGGGTAGAACTGAAGCTTTCTTT
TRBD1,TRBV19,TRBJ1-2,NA,CATRDRVYGYTF,TGTGCCACCCGGGACAGGGTCTATGGCTACACCTTC
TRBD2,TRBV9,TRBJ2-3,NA,CASSVVDSGGTTDTQYF,TGTGCCAGCAGCGTAGTGGATAGCGGGGGGACCACAGATACGCAGTATTTT
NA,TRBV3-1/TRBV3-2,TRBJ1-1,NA,CASSPTGTGNTEAFF,TGTGCCAGCAGCCCAACAGGGACGGGAAACACTGAAGCTTTCTTT
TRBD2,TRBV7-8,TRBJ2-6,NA,CASSEGGTGANVLTF,TGTGCCAGCAGCGAGGGAGGGACTGGGGCCAACGTCCTGACTTTC
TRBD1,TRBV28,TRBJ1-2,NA,CASRKTGGSYGYTF,TGTGCCAGCAGGAAGACAGGGGGCAGCTATGGCTACACCTTC
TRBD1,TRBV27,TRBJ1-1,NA,CASSTYPGGRYTEAFF,TGTGCCAGCAGTACCTATCCAGGGGGAAGGTACACTGAAGCTTTCTTT
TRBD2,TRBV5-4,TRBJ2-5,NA,CASTLSGGVGTQYF,TGTGCCAGCACCCTTAGCGGGGGGGTTGGGACCCAGTACTTC
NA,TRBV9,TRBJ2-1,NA,CASSVGHRSSYNEQFF,TGTGCCAGCAGCGTGGGACACAGGAGCTCCTACAATGAGCAGTTCTTC
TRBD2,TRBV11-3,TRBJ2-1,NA,CASSPGWVAGVSSYNEQFF,TGTGCCAGCAGCCCCGGGTGGGTAGCGGGGGTAAGCTCCTACAATGAGCAGTTCTTC
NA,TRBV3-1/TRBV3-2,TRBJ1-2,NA,CASSQEGGAYTF,TGTGCCAGCAGCCAAGAGGGAGGGGCCTACACCTTC
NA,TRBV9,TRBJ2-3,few,CASSVGGGGDWKTQYF,TGTGCCAGCAGCGTAGGAGGAGGGGGGGACTGGAAGACGCAGTATTTT
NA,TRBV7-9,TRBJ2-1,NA,CASSLSGQEDNEQFF,TGTGCCAGCAGCTTATCTGGCCAGGAAGACAATGAGCAGTTCTTC
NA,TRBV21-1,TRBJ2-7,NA,CASSSFKADEQYF,TGTGCCAGCAGTTCTTTTAAAGCGGACGAGCAGTACTTC
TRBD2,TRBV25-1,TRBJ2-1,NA,CASRPGGGRASYNEQFF,TGTGCCAGCAGGCCGGGCGGAGGGAGGGCCAGTTACAATGAGCAGTTCTTC
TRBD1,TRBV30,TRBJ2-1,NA,CAWSGGQGSKDTYNEQFF,TGTGCCTGGAGTGGGGGACAGGGATCGAAAGATACATACAATGAGCAGTTCTTC
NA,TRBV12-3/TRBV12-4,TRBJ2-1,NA,CASSWGEGDEQFF,TGTGCCAGCAGTTGGGGGGAAGGAGATGAGCAGTTCTTC
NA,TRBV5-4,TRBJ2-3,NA,CASSYTLSTDTQYF,TGTGCCAGCAGCTACACCCTTAGCACAGATACGCAGTATTTT
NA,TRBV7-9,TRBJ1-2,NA,CASSLGGGEGYTF,TGTGCCAGCAGCTTAGGAGGGGGGGAAGGCTACACCTTC
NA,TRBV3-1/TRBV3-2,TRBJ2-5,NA,CASRNFIGAQYF,TGTGCCAGCAGAAATTTCATCGGGGCCCAGTACTTC
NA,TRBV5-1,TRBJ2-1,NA,CASSSVGEPSYNEQFF,TGCGCCAGCAGCTCGGTAGGGGAACCTTCCTACAATGAGCAGTTCTTC
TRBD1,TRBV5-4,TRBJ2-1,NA,CASSPDRDNEQFF,TGTGCCAGCAGTCCGGACAGGGACAATGAGCAGTTCTTC
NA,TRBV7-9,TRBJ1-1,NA,CASSLQGNTEAFF,TGTGCCAGCAGCTTACAGGGGAACACTGAAGCTTTCTTT
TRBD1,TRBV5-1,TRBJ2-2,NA,CASSLAGRGRTGELFF,TGCGCCAGCAGCTTGGCAGGCAGGGGGCGTACCGGGGAGCTGTTTTTT
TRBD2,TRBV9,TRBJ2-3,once,CASSVGGAGMSTDTQYF,TGTGCCAGCAGCGTAGGGGGAGCGGGAATGAGCACAGATACGCAGTATTTT
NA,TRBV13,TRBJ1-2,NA,CASSFQGSYGYTF,TGTGCCAGCAGCTTCCAGGGTTCCTATGGCTACACCTTC
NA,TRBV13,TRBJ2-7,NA,CASSKPSGTATYEQYF,TGTGCCAGCAGCAAACCTTCCGGGACTGCAACCTACGAGCAGTACTTC
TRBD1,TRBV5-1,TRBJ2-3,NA,CASSLEGTGSVSDTQYF,TGCGCCAGCAGCTTGGAGGGGACAGGGTCGGTTTCTGATACGCAGTATTTT
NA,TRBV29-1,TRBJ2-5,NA,CSVEPARHGETQYF,TGCAGCGTTGAGCCGGCGAGGCATGGGGAGACCCAGTACTTC
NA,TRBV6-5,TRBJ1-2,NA,CASSSWSGHGGGYTF,TGTGCCAGCAGTTCCTGGAGCGGACACGGGGGTGGCTACACCTTC